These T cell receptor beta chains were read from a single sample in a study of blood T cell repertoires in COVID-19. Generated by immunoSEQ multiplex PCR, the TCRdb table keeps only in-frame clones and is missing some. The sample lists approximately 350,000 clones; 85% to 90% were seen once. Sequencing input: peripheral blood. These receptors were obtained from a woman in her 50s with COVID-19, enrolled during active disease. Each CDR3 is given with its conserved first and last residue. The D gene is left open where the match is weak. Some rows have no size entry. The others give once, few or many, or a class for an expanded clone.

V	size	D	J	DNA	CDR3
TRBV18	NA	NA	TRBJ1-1	TGTGCCAGCTCACCACCTTCACAGGGACCTGAAGCTTTCTTT	CASSPPSQGPEAFF
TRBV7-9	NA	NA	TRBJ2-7	TGTGCCAGCAGCTTCGGAGGGTATTACGAGCAGTACTTC	CASSFGGYYEQYF
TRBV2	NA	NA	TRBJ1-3	TGTGCCACCTCAGGGTCAGGAAACACCATATATTTT	CATSGSGNTIYF
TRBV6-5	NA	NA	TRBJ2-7	TGTGCCAGCAGTTACCGTTCACGGGACTACGAGCAGTACTTC	CASSYRSRDYEQYF
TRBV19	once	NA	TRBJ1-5	TGTGCCAGTAGAACCTCAGGGGTGAGGGGCAATCAGCCCCAGCATTTT	CASRTSGVRGNQPQHF
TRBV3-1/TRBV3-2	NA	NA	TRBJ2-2	TGTGCCAGCAGTCAACAGCGCACCGGGGAGCTGTTTTTT	CASSQQRTGELFF
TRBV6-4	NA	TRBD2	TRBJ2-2	TGTGCCAGCAGTGCGCAAGCGGGAAGCACCGGGGAGCTGTTTTTT	CASSAQAGSTGELFF
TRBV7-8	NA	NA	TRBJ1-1	TGTGCCAGCAGCTCAGTGGCGGGAATGAACACTGAAGCTTTCTTT	CASSSVAGMNTEAFF
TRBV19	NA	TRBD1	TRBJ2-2	TGTGCCAGTAGTATAAAGGGGGACAGACCGACCGGGGAGCTGTTTTTT	CASSIKGDRPTGELFF
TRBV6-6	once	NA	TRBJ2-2	TGTGCCAGCAGTGGGCAGGGCACGGCCGGGGAGCTGTTTTTT	CASSGQGTAGELFF
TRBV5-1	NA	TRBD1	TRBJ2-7	TGCGCCAGCAGCTCCGTTGACAGGGGAACCTACGAGCAGTACTTC	CASSSVDRGTYEQYF
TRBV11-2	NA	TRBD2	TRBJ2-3	TGTGCCAGCAGCTCCGGGACTAGCGTCACAGATACGCAGTATTTT	CASSSGTSVTDTQYF
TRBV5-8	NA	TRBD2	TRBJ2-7	TGTGCCAGCAACCGGATCGGACTAGCGGGACTCGACGAGCAGTACTTC	CASNRIGLAGLDEQYF
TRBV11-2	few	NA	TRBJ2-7	TGTGCCAGTAGCAAACGCACAGGGGAGGACGAGCAGTACTTC	CASSKRTGEDEQYF
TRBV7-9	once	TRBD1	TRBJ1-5	TGTGCCAGCAGCTTAGCGGGGACAGGGAGGAATCAGCCCCAGCATTTT	CASSLAGTGRNQPQHF
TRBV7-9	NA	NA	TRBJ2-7	TGTGCCAGCAGCCTTTGGGGGGGCTTGTACGAGCAGTACTTC	CASSLWGGLYEQYF
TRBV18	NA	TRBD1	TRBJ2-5	TGTGCCAGCTCACCCGTGGGACAGGGTGGAGAGACCCAGTACTTC	CASSPVGQGGETQYF
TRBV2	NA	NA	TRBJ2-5	TGTGCCAGCAGCGGGGGTGGTGGGCTAGGTTACGAGACCCAGTACTTC	CASSGGGGLGYETQYF
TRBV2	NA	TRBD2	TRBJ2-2	TGTGCCAGCATGCGGCTAGCGGGAGTCGGGGAGCTGTTTTTT	CASMRLAGVGELFF
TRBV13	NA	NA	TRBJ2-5	TGTGCCAGCCGAGGGGACTCGGGAACGAACCAGTACTTC	CASRGDSGTNQYF
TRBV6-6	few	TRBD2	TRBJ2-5	TGTGCCAGCATGACTAGCGGGATGACGACCCAGTACTTC	CASMTSGMTTQYF
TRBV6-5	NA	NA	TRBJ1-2	TGTGCCAGCAGTCCTCCCGGCAGGCCCTATGGCTACACCTTC	CASSPPGRPYGYTF
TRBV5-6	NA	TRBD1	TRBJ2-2	TGTGCCAGCAGCTTACCGGGACAGGCAAACACCGGGGAGCTGTTTTTT	CASSLPGQANTGELFF
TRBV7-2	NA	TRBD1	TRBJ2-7	TGTGCCAGCAGCGAGTGGGACAGCCACTACGAGCAGTACTTC	CASSEWDSHYEQYF
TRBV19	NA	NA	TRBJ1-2	TGTGCCAGTAGTATACCTCGACTGACTAACTATGGCTACACCTTC	CASSIPRLTNYGYTF